Detailed here is one T cell receptor (beta chain). Its matching antigen is unknown. One junction end does not reproduce the germline sequence, and a read error may be involved. This entry belongs to a study of glioma-infiltrating T cells. The wider study: Dexamethasone exposure before glioma surgery was limited to six or fewer days.

Study outcomes and limitations: CDR3 overlap between tissue and blood was very small.

TCR alpha and beta CDR3 regions were amplified from RNA using iRepertoire nested multiplex PCR. TCRdb recomputed calls from the multiplex PCR reads with MiXCR, one row per CDR3 protein. The sample includes more than 300,000 distinct CDR3 sequences, more than 35% of them seen just once. The CDR3 runs to 15 residues. The germline V gene has CDR1 DFQATT and CDR2 SNEGSKA (reference sequence). This TCR was recovered from a human donor with low-grade glioma or glioblastoma, undergoing nonglioma brain surgery, or in good health (not recorded which). Specimen: glioma tissue, nonneoplastic brain tissue, or PBMCs (not recorded which). V and J are TRBV20-1 and TRBJ2-5, with 8 bases aligning to TRBD2. CDR3 DNA sequence: TGCAGTGCTCCACGGACTAGCAGGTACCAAGGGACCCAGTACTTC. Its translation is CSAPRTSRYQGTQYF.